These 29 T cell receptor beta chains originate from one sample sequenced in a study of chemoradiotherapy in HPV16-positive cancers. Method: immunoSEQ multiplex PCR; TCRdb's copy keeps in-frame clones and lacks some. The repertoire holds approximately 8,500 clones, with 65% to 70% as singletons. The material was obtained from a patient who underwent chemoradiotherapy. The receptors shown here come from a human donor with HPV-associated anogenital cancer.

The V and J genes are TRBV6-4 and TRBJ2-1; 10 bases agree with TRBD2. V was clipped by 6 bases and J by 9 bases; unmatched bases: 8. Looked up from germline, CDR1 is MRHNA and CDR2 is SNTAGT. This CDR3 has 14 amino acids. CDR3 region: CASRTSGLLGEQFF. DNA of the CDR3: TGTGCCAGCAGGACTAGCGGGCTCTTGGGTGAGCAGTTCTTC.

V gene TRBV7-2 combines with J gene TRBJ1-2, with 11 bases fitting TRBD1. CDR1 is SGHTA, CDR2 FQGNSA, per germline. The CDR3 is 16 amino acids. With 2 bases clipped from V and 4 bases from J, the junction kept 6 bases outside the gene matches. CDR3 nucleotide sequence: TGTGCCAGCAGCTTAATCGGACAGGGGGCGGCCTATGGCTACACCTTC. Translated, it gives CASSLIGQGAAYGYTF.

A note on this clone: Germline and junction disagree at one end, which may indicate a read error. The chain uses TRBV11-1 and TRBJ1-4; 7 nucleotides match TRBD1. This CDR3 is built from 14 residues. CDR1 SGHAT and CDR2 FQDESV come from the germline V gene (reference sequence). This CDR3 is CASSPGGRNEELFF. The CDR3, as DNA: TGTGCCAGCAGCCCAGGGGGAAGGAATGAAGAACTGTTTTTT.

The CDR3 is CASSESAGGSTDTQYF. CDR3 DNA: TGTGCCAGCAGCGAATCAGCTGGCGGGAGCACAGATACGCAGTATTTT. The V call is TRBV6-1, the J call TRBJ2-3; D is perhaps TRBD2 (5 bases). CDR3 size: 16 residues. From germline, CDR1 is MNHNS and CDR2 SASEGT. V was cut by 6 bases and J by 0 bases, with 16 bases left in between.

CDR3 loop: CASSASGRDSNQPQHF. The CDR3 region has the DNA TGTGCCAGCTCAGCCTCGGGCAGGGATAGCAATCAGCCCCAGCATTTT. The chain couples TRBV18 to TRBJ1-5, with D perhaps TRBD1 (5 bases). CDR1 KGHSH and CDR2 LQKENI come from the germline V gene. The germline V and J ends were trimmed by 5 bases and 0 bases, with 14 bases remaining between them. CDR3 size: 16 residues.

This clone was counted only a few times. CDR3 nucleotide sequence: TGTGCCAGCAGTTACTCCGGTGCGCGGGGAGGGAATGGCTACACCTTC. This codes for CASSYSGARGGNGYTF. This rearrangement joins TRBV6-5 to TRBJ1-2, with D unresolved. From germline, CDR1 is MNHEY and CDR2 SVGAGI. The CDR3 loop spans 16 amino acids. Deletions cut 0 bases from V and 6 bases from J, with 17 bases between.

As regards this clone: This same CDR3 is encoded by further DNA sequences in the sample. The chain employs TRBV10-1 and TRBJ2-5, with 8 bases matching TRBD1. V trimming: 10 bases; J trimming: 0 bases; junction bases outside the gene matches: 10. The length of the CDR3 is 15 residues. Germline V gives CDR1 WNHNN, CDR2 SYGVQD (reference sequence). The DNA for the CDR3 is TGCGCCACCGAGGCCGGGACAGGCGACCAAGAGACCCAGTACTTC. It is translated as CATEAGTGDQETQYF.

This chain uses TRBV11-3 with TRBJ2-2; D gene unclear. Germline values: CDR1 SGHNT, CDR2 YENEEA. The V and J ends lost 8 bases and 0 bases respectively, with 22 bases between them. The CDR3 totals 18 residues. The CDR3 sequence: CASHTRLNFGANTGELFF. The CDR3 DNA reads TGTGCCAGCCACACGAGGCTTAACTTCGGAGCGAACACCGGGGAGCTGTTTTTT.

This clone was picked up a small number of times. This chain connects TRBV5-4 to TRBJ2-7; D unresolved. The CDR3 runs 12 residues. The germline V gene has CDR1 SGHNT and CDR2 YYREEE (reference sequence). The V and J ends lost 4 bases and 1 base respectively, with 6 bases between them. CDR3 region: CASSESSYEQYF. Here the CDR3 DNA reads TGTGCCAGCAGCGAAAGTTCCTACGAGCAGTACTTC.

This clone was seen more than once but under ten times. The CDR3 region has the DNA TGTGCCAGTACTCCCGTCGACAGGGCCTATGGCTACACCTTC. Translation gives CASTPVDRAYGYTF. The chain links TRBV19 to TRBJ1-2; 7 positions agree with TRBD1. Germline CDR1 LNHDA, CDR2 SQIVND (reference sequence). V gave up 7 bases and J gave up 4 bases; unmatched junction bases: 9. The CDR3 totals 14 residues.

This chain uses TRBV7-8 with TRBJ2-2; 13 bases align to TRBD2. CDR1 is SGHVS and CDR2 is FQNEAQ in the germline V gene. The CDR3 covers 20 residues. With 6 bases clipped from V and 0 bases from J, the junction kept 13 bases outside the gene matches. CDR3 nucleotides: TGTGCCAGCAGATCGCGGCCCTCGGGACTAGCGGGGTCGAACACCGGGGAGCTGTTTTTT. It yields the protein CASRSRPSGLAGSNTGELFF.

The rearrangement links TRBV14 to TRBJ2-6, with 12 positions matching TRBD1. The CDR3 loop spans 21 amino acids. Germline CDR1 reads SGHDN; CDR2 reads FVKESK. Trimming cost V 1 base and J 4 bases; bases outside gene matches: 14. The CDR3 DNA follows: TGTGCCAGCAGCCAAGGATGGAAGGGGACAGGGGGCTCTAGGGGGGCCAACGTCCTGACTTTC. Encoded protein: CASSQGWKGTGGSRGANVLTF.

Only one count was recorded for this clone. This sequence joins TRBV7-2 and TRBJ1-4, with D perhaps matching TRBD1 (6 bases). The ends were cut back, 3 bases at V and 0 bases at J, with 14 bases in the middle. The CDR3 is made up of 17 amino acids. Germline-derived CDR1 and CDR2 are SGHTA and FQGNSA. The CDR3 here is CASSFGGSYSTNEKLFF. CDR3 in DNA: TGTGCCAGCAGCTTCGGGGGCAGTTATTCAACTAATGAAAAACTGTTTTTT. The variable domain in full, completed from reference TRBV7-2 and TRBJ1-4, reads GAGVSQSPSNKVTEKGKDVELRCDPISGHTALYWYRQSLGQGLEFLIYFQGNSAPDKSGLPSDRFSAERTGGSVSTLTIQRTQQEDSAVYLCASSFGGSYSTNEKLFFGSGTQLSVL.

This clone was recorded once. An end of the junction differs from the germline gene, which may be a read error. The chain is built from TRBV7-7 and TRBJ2-5; TRBD1 might be the D (5 bases). The germline gives CDR1 SSHAT, CDR2 FNYEAQ (reference sequence). The CDR3 runs to 14 residues. In DNA, the CDR3 is TGTGCTAGCAGCCATGTAGGGGTACAAGAGACCCAGTACTTC. Protein sequence: CASSHVGVQETQYF.

The chain joins TRBV6-1 to TRBJ1-3; 7 bases map to TRBD1. V shed 1 base, J shed 6 bases, and the junction held 6 bases outside the gene matches. The germline CDR1 and CDR2 sequences are MNHNS and SASEGT. This CDR3 spans 15 amino acids. In nucleotides, the CDR3 is TGTGCCAGCAGTGAAGGTCAGGACAGGCTAAACACCATATATTTT. Translated: CASSEGQDRLNTIYF.

This clone was detected a few times. This rearrangement joins TRBV23-1 to TRBJ1-2; TRBD1 is a possible D gene (6 bases). TRBV23-1 is an ORF, with its function uncertain. With 3 bases removed from V and 6 bases from J, the gap between germline ends came to 14 bases. The CDR3 totals 14 residues. CDR3 nucleotides: TGCGCCAGCAGTCATCCCTGGACAGAGCATGGCTACACCTTC. Its protein product is CASSHPWTEHGYTF.

The chain couples TRBV4-1 to TRBJ1-4, with D tentatively TRBD1 (6 bases). Trimming cost V 2 bases and J 7 bases, with 14 bases left between them. Germline CDR1 MGHRA, CDR2 YSYEKL. This CDR3 is built from 15 residues. DNA of the CDR3: TGCGCCAGCAGCCAAAAACAGGGATGGGGTGAAAAACTGTTTTTT. This sequence encodes CASSQKQGWGEKLFF.

The genes are TRBV28 and TRBJ1-5, with no clear D. Per germline, CDR1 MDHEN and CDR2 SYDVKM. CDR3 length equals 15 residues. V lost 3 bases to trimming and J lost 0 bases, with 9 bases between them. CDR3 in DNA: TGTGCCAGCAGTTTCTTCCGGACTAGCAATCAGCCCCAGCATTTT. Encoded protein: CASSFFRTSNQPQHF. Full variable domain (remainder filled in from reference TRBV28 and TRBJ1-5): DVKVTQSSRYLVKRTGEKVFLECVQDMDHENMFWYRQDPGLGLRLIYFSYDVKMKEKGDIPEGYSVSREKKERFSLILESASTNQTSMYLCASSFFRTSNQPQHFGDGTRLSIL.

J is TRBJ2-5 and V is TRBV15, with 8 bases matching TRBD1. CDR3 length: 13 amino acids. The germline V gene encodes CDR1 LNHNV and CDR2 YYDKDF (reference sequence). V lost 6 bases, J lost 2 bases, and 2 bases stayed unmatched. CDR3 nucleotide sequence: TGTGCCACCAGAGGGGACAGGCAAGAGACCCAGTACTTC. Protein: CATRGDRQETQYF.

This clone was seen a handful of times. The rearrangement joins TRBV9 to TRBJ1-1; D is perhaps TRBD1 (5 bases). In germline, CDR1 is SGDLS, CDR2 YYNGEE. This CDR3 is 15 amino acids long. V lost 3 bases, J lost 1 base, and 13 bases lay in between. CDR3 in DNA: TGTGCCAGCAGCGGAACCGGGGCACCGAACACTGAAGCTTTCTTT. This translates into CASSGTGAPNTEAFF.

The J gene is TRBJ1-2, the V gene TRBV28; TRBD1 is a possible D gene (6 bases). V was clipped by 6 bases and J by 8 bases, with 31 bases between them. The CDR3 sequence is 18 residues long. Germline V gene sequence: CDR1 MDHEN, CDR2 SYDVKM. CDR3 sequence reads: CASRTPLASRGPYGGYTF. The CDR3 bases are TGTGCCAGCAGAACCCCTCTTGCGAGTCGGGGGCCGTACGGGGGCTACACCTTC.

In its sample, this clone was seen a few times. The chain employs TRBV6-5 and TRBJ1-2; 12 nucleotides match TRBD1. V shed 0 bases, J shed 10 bases, and the junction held 3 bases outside the gene matches. Germline V gene data show CDR1 as MNHEY and CDR2 as SVGAGI. This CDR3 is 14 amino acids long. This chain's CDR3 is CASSYSGTGGDYTF. CDR3 sequence (DNA): TGTGCCAGCAGTTACTCCGGGACAGGGGGCGACTACACCTTC.

CDR3 amino acids: CASSLRGDPTDTQYF. CDR3 sequence (DNA): TGTGCCAGCAGCTTAAGGGGGGACCCCACAGATACGCAGTATTTT. The genes are TRBV7-2 and TRBJ2-3; D possibly matches TRBD1 or TRBD2 (6 bases each). The germline gives CDR1 SGHTA, CDR2 FQGNSA. This CDR3 is 15 amino acids long. V was trimmed by 2 bases and J by 2 bases, leaving 11 bases between them.

In its sample, this clone was seen a few times. The chain recombines TRBV7-9 with TRBJ2-7; the match to TRBD1 covers 9 bases. Germline V gene sequence: CDR1 SEHNR, CDR2 FQNEAQ (reference sequence). The CDR3 loop spans 14 amino acids. V lost 5 bases to trimming and J lost 5 bases; unmatched junction nucleotides: 7. The CDR3 reads CASSPGTGNDEQYF. CDR3 sequence (DNA): TGTGCCAGCAGCCCCGGGACAGGGAACGACGAGCAGTACTTC.

This clone was recorded once. CDR3 DNA sequence: TGTGCCAGCTCACCTCGGAGCACCGGGGAGCTGTTTTTT. Protein product: CASSPRSTGELFF. The gene calls are TRBV18 and TRBJ2-2; D is uncertain. Germline assignment: CDR1 KGHSH and CDR2 LQKENI. The CDR3 length is 13 residues. The ends were cut back, 3 bases at V and 4 bases at J, with 6 bases in the middle.

The V gene is TRBV11-2, the J gene TRBJ2-1, with 7 bases lining up with TRBD1. With V trimmed by 3 bases and J by 10 bases, 9 bases remained unmatched. Germline CDR1 reads SGHAT; CDR2 reads FQNNGV. This CDR3 is 14 amino acids long. DNA for the CDR3: TGTGCCAGCAGCTTCATTCGACAGGGTCGGGAGCAGTTCTTC. It encodes CASSFIRQGREQFF.

This clone was observed a handful of times. This chain connects TRBV29-1 to TRBJ1-1, with D perhaps TRBD1 (6 bases). The ends were cut back, 2 bases at V and 6 bases at J, with 10 bases in the middle. This CDR3 region has 12 residues. Per the germline V gene, CDR1 is SQVTM and CDR2 is ANQGSEA. The CDR3 protein is CSVEQGSAEAFF. DNA for the CDR3: TGCAGCGTTGAACAGGGGTCGGCTGAAGCTTTCTTT.

The chain couples TRBV6-4 to TRBJ2-2; D is perhaps TRBD1 (5 bases). V was trimmed by 2 bases and J by 4 bases, leaving 8 bases between them. The length of the CDR3 is 14 residues. Germline values: CDR1 MRHNA, CDR2 SNTAGT. This chain's CDR3 is CASSDQGFTGELFF. The CDR3, as DNA: TGTGCCAGCAGTGACCAGGGATTCACCGGGGAGCTGTTTTTT.

V gene TRBV10-2 combines with J gene TRBJ2-2; D is perhaps TRBD1 (6 bases). The V end was cut by 6 bases, the J end by 6 bases, with 14 bases between. The germline CDR1 and CDR2 sequences are WSHSY and SAAADI. The CDR3 spans 14 residues. The CDR3 spells CASRRGLGAGELFF. For the CDR3, the DNA is TGCGCCAGCAGGAGGGGGTTAGGAGCCGGGGAGCTGTTTTTT.